A selection of T cell receptor beta chains follows, all from one sample in a study of T-cell reconstitution after alpha-beta-depleted transplantation in children. TCRdb fed the PCR reads into MiXCR, producing one record per CDR3 protein. The repertoire holds 500,000 or so distinct CDR3 sequences, with around a third as singletons. The material was PBMCs from the stem cell graft donor, obtained from the stem cell graft. These receptors were collected from a human donor who donated a stem cell graft to a child with aplastic anemia. Both conserved end residues are part of each CDR3. The D gene is left open where the match is weak. Size is stated for part of the rows, as once, few or many counts, or as a class when the clone is expanded.

size	D	V	J	DNA	CDR3
NA	NA	TRBV11-3	TRBJ2-2	TGTGCCAGCAGCTGGGATTACACCGGGGAGCTGTTTTTT	CASSWDYTGELFF
few	NA	TRBV4-3	TRBJ1-5	TGCGCCAGCAGCCAAGTGCAGGAAAATCAGCCCCAGCATTTT	CASSQVQENQPQHF
NA	NA	TRBV3-1	TRBJ2-3	TGTGCCAGCAGCCAAGATTGGGGCCGCACAGATACGCAGTATTTT	CASSQDWGRTDTQYF
NA	TRBD1	TRBV5-1	TRBJ1-2	TGCGCCAGCAGCTCCTCCGGGACAGGGCGCGCTGGGGATGGCTACACCTTC	CASSSSGTGRAGDGYTF
NA	TRBD1	TRBV27	TRBJ1-5	TGTGCCAGCACCCCTGGGGGCAGGGGGATAACATATCAGCCCCAGCATTTT	CASTPGGRGITYQPQHF
NA	TRBD2	TRBV6-5	TRBJ2-1	TGTGCCAGCAGTTCCGGGACTAGCGGGAGCTCCTACAATGAGCAGTTCTTC	CASSSGTSGSSYNEQFF
NA	NA	TRBV12-5	TRBJ2-2	TGTGCTAGTGGTTTGGTACAGTCTGGGGCACCAGGACCCACCGGGGAGCTGTTTTTT	CASGLVQSGAPGPTGELFF
NA	TRBD2	TRBV27	TRBJ2-3	TGTGCCAGCAGTTTACTGACTAGCGGGAGTGATACGCAGTATTTT	CASSLLTSGSDTQYF
NA	NA	TRBV28	TRBJ1-1	TGTGCCAGCGACCCTTCTGGTCTCGGTGAAGCTTTCTTT	CASDPSGLGEAFF
few	TRBD2	TRBV12-3/TRBV12-4	TRBJ2-1	TGTGCCAGCAGTTTAGAAGAGCGGGAGTATCCCTACAATGAGCAGTTCTTC	CASSLEEREYPYNEQFF
few	TRBD2	TRBV12-3/TRBV12-4	TRBJ2-1	TGTGCCAGCAGTTTTAGCGGGAGCGGGAATGAGCAGTTCTTC	CASSFSGSGNEQFF
few	NA	TRBV25-1	TRBJ1-6	TGTGCCAGCAGTGGACAGGACAATTCACCCCTCCACTTT	CASSGQDNSPLHF
many	TRBD2	TRBV29-1	TRBJ2-5	TGCAGCGGCGCTCAGGAGCTAGCGGGAGGTCTGCGAGAGACCCAGTACTTC	CSGAQELAGGLRETQYF
few	TRBD2	TRBV20-1	TRBJ2-3	TGCAGTGCTAGAGATTGGCGGGAGGCGGGGGATACGCAGTATTTT	CSARDWREAGDTQYF
NA	NA	TRBV7-9	TRBJ2-5	TGTGCCAGCAGCTTAGGTGTCGGGAGAGACCAAGAGACCCAGTACTTC	CASSLGVGRDQETQYF
NA	NA	TRBV7-9	TRBJ2-1	TGTGCCAGCAGCTTAGTTTCTACGTACAATGAGCAGTTCTTC	CASSLVSTYNEQFF
NA	NA	TRBV9	TRBJ2-6	TGTGCCAGCAGCGTAGAGGTGACACGGGTTCAGGGGGCCAACGTCCTGACTTTC	CASSVEVTRVQGANVLTF
NA	NA	TRBV7-9	TRBJ1-4	TGTGCCAGCAGCCCGGACAGATGGGCTAATGAAAAACTGTTTTTT	CASSPDRWANEKLFF
NA	NA	TRBV25-1	TRBJ2-3	TGTGCCAGCAGTGACCGGAGAACTAGCACAGATACGCAGTATTTT	CASSDRRTSTDTQYF
NA	NA	TRBV28	TRBJ1-1	TGTGCCAGCAGGGGTCACAGGTCCTCGAACACTGAAGCTTTCTTT	CASRGHRSSNTEAFF
NA	NA	TRBV10-1	TRBJ1-1	TGCGCCAGCAGTGAGTCGTCCGCACAGGGAGAGGCTTTCTTT	CASSESSAQGEAFF
NA	TRBD2	TRBV5-1	TRBJ2-1	TGCGCCAGCAGCTCATCCTTAGCGGGAGTAGGCAATGAGCAGTTCTTC	CASSSSLAGVGNEQFF
NA	NA	TRBV6-5	TRBJ1-2	TGTGCCAGCAGTTACCGAGGCAGATTAACAGCTAACTATGGCTACACCTTC	CASSYRGRLTANYGYTF
few	NA	TRBV18	TRBJ1-2	TGTGCCAGCTTCTCCGGGAAAACTTCTAACTATGGCTACACCTTC	CASFSGKTSNYGYTF
few	NA	TRBV11-3	TRBJ1-1	TGTGCCAGCAGCTCCCGGGGGGGCCGTGGAACTGAAGCTTTCTTT	CASSSRGGRGTEAFF
few	NA	TRBV25-1	TRBJ1-1	TGTGCCAGCAGCCCCCAGGGAGGGAACCCTGAAGCTTTCTTT	CASSPQGGNPEAFF
NA	NA	TRBV7-2	TRBJ2-1	TGTGCCAGCAGCTCTATCCGGGCCCCGACCTACAATGAGCAGTTCTTC	CASSSIRAPTYNEQFF
NA	NA	TRBV19	TRBJ1-4	TGTGCCAGTAGGAGCGGGGGCTCAGGGGCAACTAATGAAAAACTGTTTTTT	CASRSGGSGATNEKLFF
few	NA	TRBV29-1	TRBJ2-7	TGCAGCGTTGCTGGCAGTAGCTACGAGCAGTACTTC	CSVAGSSYEQYF
few	NA	TRBV15	TRBJ2-1	TGTGCCACCAGCAGAGACGGCAGGGTGGGCTCCTACAATGAGCAGTTCTTC	CATSRDGRVGSYNEQFF
NA	NA	TRBV29-1	TRBJ2-6	TGCAGCGTCTCAGGCTTCTCTGGGGCCAACGTCCTGACTTTC	CSVSGFSGANVLTF
NA	NA	TRBV6-5	TRBJ1-2	TGTGCCAGCAGTTACTCGAGACAGAGGGACTCCCGTGGCTACACCTTC	CASSYSRQRDSRGYTF
NA	TRBD2	TRBV5-4	TRBJ2-1	TGTGCCAGCAGCTTGGACTTTAGCGGGAGTGTCGATGAGCAGTTCTTC	CASSLDFSGSVDEQFF
many	NA	TRBV5-5	TRBJ1-2	TGTGCCAGCAGCCTATGGGACGGTCCTAGCACCTTC	CASSLWDGPSTF
few	NA	TRBV10-3	TRBJ2-2	TGTGCCATCAGTGACCCCGTCGAAGTCGCGAACACCGGGGAGCTGTTTTTT	CAISDPVEVANTGELFF
NA	NA	TRBV12-3/TRBV12-4	TRBJ1-3	TGTGCCAGCAGATCTGACTCTGGAAACACCATATATTTT	CASRSDSGNTIYF
few	TRBD2	TRBV20-1	TRBJ2-7	TGCAGTGCTCAGGCATCGGGACTAGGGCGCGAGCAGTACTTC	CSAQASGLGREQYF
NA	NA	TRBV20-1	TRBJ1-2	TGCAGTGCTAGTGGGGACGGGATCTATGGCTACACCTTC	CSASGDGIYGYTF
NA	TRBD2	TRBV4-3	TRBJ2-1	TGCGCCAGCAGCCAAGCTACAGGGACTAGCGGCAATGAGCAGTTCTTC	CASSQATGTSGNEQFF
NA	TRBD2	TRBV29-1	TRBJ2-1	TGCAGCGTTAGGGGACTAGGCTACAATGAGCAGTTCTTC	CSVRGLGYNEQFF
few	NA	TRBV7-2	TRBJ2-7	TGTGCCAGCAGCTTAAATGGTGGATACGAGCAGTACTTC	CASSLNGGYEQYF
many	NA	TRBV12-3/TRBV12-4	TRBJ1-1	TGTGCCACCGGTCGTGGGAACACTGAAGCTTTCTTT	CATGRGNTEAFF
NA	TRBD1	TRBV10-3	TRBJ1-6	TGTGCCATCAGTGATAGGGGACAGGGGAATTCACCCCTCCACTTT	CAISDRGQGNSPLHF
many	NA	TRBV5-6	TRBJ1-2	TGTGCCAGCAGCTTGGTTCAGGGCGATGGCTACACCTTC	CASSLVQGDGYTF
NA	TRBD1	TRBV29-1	TRBJ2-7	TGCAGCGTTGCCTTCCTTAGGACAGGGGACGGCGAGCAGTACTTC	CSVAFLRTGDGEQYF
NA	NA	TRBV28	TRBJ2-7	TGTGCCAGCAGTCCAACTCTTGGGCAGGGCCACCCCTACGAGCAGTACTTC	CASSPTLGQGHPYEQYF
NA	TRBD1	TRBV5-1	TRBJ1-4	TGCGCCAGCATCTTGGACAGGGCGGAAAAACTGTTTTTT	CASILDRAEKLFF
few	NA	TRBV20-1	TRBJ2-5	TGCAGTGCTAGAGTTCTGGACGAGGAATACCAAGAGACCCAGTACTTC	CSARVLDEEYQETQYF
few	TRBD2	TRBV11-2	TRBJ2-3	TGTGCCAGCAGCCCCTACGCCGGGACTAGCGGTAGCACAGATACGCAGTATTTT	CASSPYAGTSGSTDTQYF
NA	NA	TRBV12-3/TRBV12-4	TRBJ2-7	TGTGCCAGCACCAAGAAAGCGTCCGGGGGCTACGAGCAGTACTTC	CASTKKASGGYEQYF
NA	NA	TRBV12-3/TRBV12-4	TRBJ1-2	TGTGCCAGCAGTTTAGAATTCTCCGGTGCAAGCTACACCTTC	CASSLEFSGASYTF